The 3 T cell receptor beta chains reported below all come from one sample, sequenced in a study of blood T cell repertoires in COVID-19. Sequenced by immunoSEQ multiplex PCR; TCRdb stores in-frame clones only, minus some. The sample contains almost 70,000 clones, around 88% of which appear only once. What was sequenced was peripheral blood. All receptors derive from a woman aged 70-85 years with acute or convalescent COVID-19.

The chain has TRBV6-5 and TRBJ1-6, with a possible D match to TRBD1 (6 bases). There are 16 residues in the CDR3. The V and J ends lost 0 bases and 4 bases respectively, with 10 bases between them. The germline V gene encodes CDR1 MNHEY and CDR2 SVGAGI. The CDR3 DNA reads TGTGCCAGCAGTTACTCCGACAGGCAATATAATTCACCCCTCCACTTT. Protein sequence: CASSYSDRQYNSPLHF.

J is TRBJ2-1 and V is TRBV5-1; a possible D gene is TRBD1 (5 bases). The germline gives CDR1 SGHRS, CDR2 YFSETQ. The CDR3 has 14 residues. V was cut by 0 bases and J by 7 bases, with 11 bases left in between. The CDR3 is CASSLGQNVNEQFF. In DNA, the CDR3 is TGCGCCAGCAGCTTGGGACAGAATGTAAATGAGCAGTTCTTC.

The V and J genes are TRBV6-5 and TRBJ2-3; 7 bases are a match to TRBD1. CDR1 and CDR2 from the germline V gene are MNHEY and SVGAGI. Trimming at V came to 6 bases and at J to 3 bases, leaving 3 bases not matched to a gene. The CDR3 has 13 amino acids. This CDR3 is CASRKTGTDTQYF. In nucleotides, the CDR3 is TGTGCCAGCAGAAAGACAGGGACAGATACGCAGTATTTT.